A selection of T cell receptor beta chains follows, all from one sample in a study of blood T cell repertoires in COVID-19. The table came from immunoSEQ multiplex PCR; TCRdb's copy has only in-frame clones and leaves some out. The data contain approximately 260,000 clones, around 83% of them seen just once; the ten biggest clones take up 5% to 7.5%. Source material: PBMCs or T cells enriched from blood (not recorded which). The source of these receptors is a woman aged 50 to 60 who had been exposed to COVID-19. CDR3s leave out the opening cysteine and the closing phenylalanine or tryptophan. The size entry is marked missing in some rows and otherwise reads once, few, many or a size class.

j_call clone_size v_call cdr3_aa
TRBJ2-3 - TRBV6-5 ASSYSLTRNTQY
TRBJ1-4 - TRBV5-4 ASSKQGKNEKLF
TRBJ1-6 - TRBV12-2 ASRHLMGQYNSPLH
TRBJ2-7 - TRBV5-1 ASSFLTGQGDYEQY
TRBJ2-1 - TRBV5-8 ASSSRTGWGNEQF
TRBJ1-1 - TRBV12-3/TRBV12-4 ASSLLNTEAF
TRBJ2-7 - TRBV10-3 AISEIGGEQY
TRBJ2-1 - TRBV11-3 ASSLEGQSNEQF
TRBJ2-7 - TRBV23-1 ASSQQGQPCGACLYEQY
TRBJ2-3 few TRBV7-9 ASSAVPGLAGGPQDTQY
TRBJ2-1 - TRBV6-1 ASSESGGSGEQF
TRBJ2-7 few TRBV7-2 ASSSRASSYEQY
TRBJ1-6 - TRBV5-4 ASSSDRGSPLH
TRBJ2-1 - TRBV2 ASSGIGIADNEQF
TRBJ1-5 - TRBV19 ASSTQGQALNQPQH
TRBJ2-5 - TRBV19 ASSISPGKETQY
TRBJ1-2 - TRBV15 ATSRGGTLPTYGYT
TRBJ1-3 - TRBV19 ASSISALLNTIY
TRBJ2-7 - TRBV21-1 ASSKGSQRGVSSYEQY
TRBJ2-1 few TRBV5-1 ASSLGLAGIYNEQF
TRBJ2-7 once TRBV5-5 ASSTTGGYEQY
TRBJ1-1 - TRBV13 ASSRQAGITEAF
TRBJ1-2 - TRBV5-6 ASSLASGLYT
TRBJ1-4 - TRBV12-3/TRBV12-4 ASSSTSEKLF
TRBJ2-1 - TRBV7-6 ASSLSDSNEQF
TRBJ2-7 few TRBV19 ASVQGEEQY
TRBJ1-1 - TRBV13 ASSTGTSREAF
TRBJ2-1 - TRBV6-4 ASSDSSSGVDEQF
TRBJ2-7 - TRBV11-1 ASSEDRFLLYEQY
TRBJ2-3 once TRBV4-3 ASSDVADTQY
TRBJ2-1 - TRBV3-1/TRBV3-2 ASSSGLAGAKSSYNEQF
TRBJ2-3 - TRBV20-1 SAGGLAGVDTQY
TRBJ1-1 - TRBV5-4 ASSADRMNTEAF
TRBJ2-7 - TRBV28 ASSSPSGKPYEQY
TRBJ1-2 - TRBV3-1/TRBV3-2 ASSHPTGSPYGYT
TRBJ1-1 - TRBV5-6 ASSVDTRETEAF